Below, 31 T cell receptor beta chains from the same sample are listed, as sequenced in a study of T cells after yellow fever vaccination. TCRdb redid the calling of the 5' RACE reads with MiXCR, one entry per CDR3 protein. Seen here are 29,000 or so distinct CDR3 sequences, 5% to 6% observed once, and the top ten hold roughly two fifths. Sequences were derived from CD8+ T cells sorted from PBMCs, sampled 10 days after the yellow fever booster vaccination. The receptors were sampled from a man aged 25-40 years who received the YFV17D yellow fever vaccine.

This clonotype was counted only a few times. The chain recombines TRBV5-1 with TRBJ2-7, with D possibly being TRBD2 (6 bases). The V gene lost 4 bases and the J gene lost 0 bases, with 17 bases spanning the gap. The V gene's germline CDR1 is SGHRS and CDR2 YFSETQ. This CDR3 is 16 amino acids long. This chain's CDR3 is CASSPRQTSSSYEQYF. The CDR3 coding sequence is TGCGCCAGCAGCCCCCGACAGACTAGTAGCTCCTACGAGCAGTACTTC. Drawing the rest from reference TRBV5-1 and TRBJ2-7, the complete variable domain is KAGVTQTPRYLIKTRGQQVTLSCSPISGHRSVSWYQQTPGQGLQFLFEYFSETQRNKGNFPGRFSGRQFSNSRSEMNVSTLELGDSALYLCASSPRQTSSSYEQYFGPGTRLTVT.

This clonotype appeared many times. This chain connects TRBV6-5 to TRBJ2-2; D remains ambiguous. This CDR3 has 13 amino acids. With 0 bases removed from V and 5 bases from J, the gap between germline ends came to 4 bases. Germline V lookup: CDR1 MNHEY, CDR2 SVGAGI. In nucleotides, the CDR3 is TGTGCCAGCAGTTACTCTAGTACCGGGGAGCTGTTTTTT. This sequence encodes CASSYSSTGELFF.

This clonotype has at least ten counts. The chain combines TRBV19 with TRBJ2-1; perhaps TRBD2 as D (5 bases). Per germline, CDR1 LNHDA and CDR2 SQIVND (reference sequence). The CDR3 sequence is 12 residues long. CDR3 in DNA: TGTTCCGGACTCTGGGGAACCAATGAGCAGTTCTTC. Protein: CSGLWGTNEQFF.

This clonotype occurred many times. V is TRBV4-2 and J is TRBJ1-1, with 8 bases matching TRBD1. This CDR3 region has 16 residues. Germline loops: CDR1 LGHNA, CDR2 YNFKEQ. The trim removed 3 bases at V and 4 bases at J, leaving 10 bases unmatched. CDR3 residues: CASSQGQVFGGTEAFF. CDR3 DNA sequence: TGTGCCAGCAGCCAGGGACAGGTTTTTGGGGGCACTGAAGCTTTCTTT.

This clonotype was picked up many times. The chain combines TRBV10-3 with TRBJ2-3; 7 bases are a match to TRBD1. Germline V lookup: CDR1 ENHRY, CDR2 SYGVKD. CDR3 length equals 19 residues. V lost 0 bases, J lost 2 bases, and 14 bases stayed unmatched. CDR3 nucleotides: TGTGCCATCAGTGAGTCGGGACAGTCGCTCCAACTTTCCACAGATACGCAGTATTTT. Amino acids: CAISESGQSLQLSTDTQYF.

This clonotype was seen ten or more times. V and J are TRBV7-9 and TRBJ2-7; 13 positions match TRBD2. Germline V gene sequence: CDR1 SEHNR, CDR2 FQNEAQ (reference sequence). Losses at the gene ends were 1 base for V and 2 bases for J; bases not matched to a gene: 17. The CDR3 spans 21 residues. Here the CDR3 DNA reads TGTGCCAGCAGCTTAGAGAAGGGACTAGCGGGACAGCATACCCCTACCTACGAGCAGTACTTC. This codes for CASSLEKGLAGQHTPTYEQYF.

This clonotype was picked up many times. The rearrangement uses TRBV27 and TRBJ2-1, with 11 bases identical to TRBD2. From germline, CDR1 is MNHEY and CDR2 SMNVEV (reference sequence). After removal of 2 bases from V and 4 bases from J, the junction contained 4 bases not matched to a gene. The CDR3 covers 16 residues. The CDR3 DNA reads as TGTGCCAGCAGTTTACCGACTAGCGGGAAATACAATGAGCAGTTCTTC. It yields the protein CASSLPTSGKYNEQFF.

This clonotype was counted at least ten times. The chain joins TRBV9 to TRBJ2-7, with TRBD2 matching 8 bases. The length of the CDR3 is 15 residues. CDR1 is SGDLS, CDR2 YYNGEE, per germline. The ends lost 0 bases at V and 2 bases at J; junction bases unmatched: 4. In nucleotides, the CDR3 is TGTGCCAGCAGCGTAGCAGCGGGGGTAACCTACGAGCAGTACTTC. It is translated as CASSVAAGVTYEQYF.

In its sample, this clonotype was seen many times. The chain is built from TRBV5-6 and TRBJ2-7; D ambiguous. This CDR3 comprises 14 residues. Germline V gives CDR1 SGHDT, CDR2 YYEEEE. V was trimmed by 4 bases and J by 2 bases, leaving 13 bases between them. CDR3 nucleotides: TGTGCCAGCAGCCCCGGGCTGTCGCCCTACGAGCAGTACTTC. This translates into CASSPGLSPYEQYF.

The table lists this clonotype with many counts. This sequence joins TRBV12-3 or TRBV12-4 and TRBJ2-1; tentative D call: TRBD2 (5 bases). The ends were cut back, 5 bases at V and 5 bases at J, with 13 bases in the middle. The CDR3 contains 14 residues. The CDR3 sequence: CASSTPSGDNEQFF. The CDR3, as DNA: TGTGCCAGCAGTACCCCCTCCGGGGACAATGAGCAGTTCTTC.

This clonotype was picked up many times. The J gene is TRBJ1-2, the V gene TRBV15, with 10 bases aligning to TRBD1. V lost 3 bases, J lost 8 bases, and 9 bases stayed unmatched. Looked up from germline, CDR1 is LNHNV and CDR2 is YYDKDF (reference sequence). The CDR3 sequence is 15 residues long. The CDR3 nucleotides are TGTGCCACCAGCAGGGGGGGACAGGGGAAGCGAGGCTACACCTTC. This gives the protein CATSRGGQGKRGYTF.

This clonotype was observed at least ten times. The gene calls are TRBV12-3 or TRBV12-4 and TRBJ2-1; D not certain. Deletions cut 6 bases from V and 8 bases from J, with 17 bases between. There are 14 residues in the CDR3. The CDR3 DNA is TGTGCCAGCAGCCAGTATGGCCCCACATATGAGCAGTTCTTC. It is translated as CASSQYGPTYEQFF.

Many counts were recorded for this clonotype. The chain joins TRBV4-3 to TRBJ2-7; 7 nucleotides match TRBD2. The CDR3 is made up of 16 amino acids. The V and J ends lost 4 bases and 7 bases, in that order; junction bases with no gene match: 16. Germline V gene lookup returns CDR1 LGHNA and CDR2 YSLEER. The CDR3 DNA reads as TGCGCCAGCAGCCCAACCCCGGGGGGTACTTCTGAAGAGCAGTACTTC. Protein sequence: CASSPTPGGTSEEQYF.

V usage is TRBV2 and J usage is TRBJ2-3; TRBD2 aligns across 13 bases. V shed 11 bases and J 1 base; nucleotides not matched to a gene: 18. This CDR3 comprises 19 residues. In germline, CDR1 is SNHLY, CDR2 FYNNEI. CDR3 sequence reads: CARCPSWTSGSGGTDTQYF. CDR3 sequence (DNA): TGTGCCCGCTGCCCAAGCTGGACTAGCGGGAGCGGAGGCACAGATACGCAGTATTTT.

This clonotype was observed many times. The CDR3 DNA follows: TGTGCCTTACGAGGGCAACTAGCGGGAGGAACAGATACGCAGTATTTT. This codes for CALRGQLAGGTDTQYF. The V call is TRBV10-3, the J call TRBJ2-3; the match to TRBD2 covers 12 bases. Per germline, CDR1 ENHRY and CDR2 SYGVKD. Germline trimming cut 11 bases from V and 3 bases from J; bases unmatched to any gene: 12. CDR3 length: 16 residues.

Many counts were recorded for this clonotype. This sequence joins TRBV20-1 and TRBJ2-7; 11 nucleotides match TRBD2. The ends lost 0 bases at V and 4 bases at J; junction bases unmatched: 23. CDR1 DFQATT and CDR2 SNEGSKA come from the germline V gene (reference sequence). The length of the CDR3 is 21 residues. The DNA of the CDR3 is TGCAGTGCTAGAGATCCGATTCAGGAACTAGCGGGAGTCCCTTCTGGTTACGAGCAGTACTTC. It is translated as CSARDPIQELAGVPSGYEQYF.

The CDR3 nucleotides are TGTGCCAGCAGCCTAGGGCTTCATCAGCCCCAGCATTTT. Translated: CASSLGLHQPQHF. This chain connects TRBV7-6 to TRBJ1-5; D unresolved. V was pared by 5 bases and J by 5 bases, with 10 bases between. This CDR3 has 13 residues. Per the germline V gene, CDR1 is SGHVS and CDR2 is FNYEAQ.

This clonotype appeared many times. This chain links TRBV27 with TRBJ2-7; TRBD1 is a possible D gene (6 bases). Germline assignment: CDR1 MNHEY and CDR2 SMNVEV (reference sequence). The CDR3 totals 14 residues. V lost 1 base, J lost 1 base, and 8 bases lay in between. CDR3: CASSLYGQSYEQYF. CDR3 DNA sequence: TGTGCCAGCAGTTTATACGGACAGTCCTACGAGCAGTACTTC.

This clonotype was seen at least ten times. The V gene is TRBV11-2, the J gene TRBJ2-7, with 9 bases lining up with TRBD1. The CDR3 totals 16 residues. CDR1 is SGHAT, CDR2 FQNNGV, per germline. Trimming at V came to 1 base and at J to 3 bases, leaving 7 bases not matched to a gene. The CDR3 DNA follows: TGTGCCAGCAGCTTAGGGGAGGGGACAGGGTACTACGAGCAGTACTTC. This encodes CASSLGEGTGYYEQYF. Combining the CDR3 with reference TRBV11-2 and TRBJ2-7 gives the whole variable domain EAGVAQSPRYKIIEKRQSVAFWCNPISGHATLYWYQQILGQGPKLLIQFQNNGVVDDSQLPKDRFSAERLKGVDSTLKIQPAKLEDSAVYLCASSLGEGTGYYEQYFGPGTRLTVT.

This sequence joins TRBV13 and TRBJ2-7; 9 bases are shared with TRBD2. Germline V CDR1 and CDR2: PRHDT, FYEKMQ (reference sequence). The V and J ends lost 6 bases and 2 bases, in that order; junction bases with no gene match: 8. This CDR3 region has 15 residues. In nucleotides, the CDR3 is TGTGCCAGCAGGGCTAGCGGGGAGAACCCCTACGAGCAGTACTTC. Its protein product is CASRASGENPYEQYF.

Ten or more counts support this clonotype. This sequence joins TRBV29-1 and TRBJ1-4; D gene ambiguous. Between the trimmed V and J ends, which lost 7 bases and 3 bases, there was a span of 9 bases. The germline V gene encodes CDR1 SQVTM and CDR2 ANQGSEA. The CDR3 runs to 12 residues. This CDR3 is CSAQGANEKLFF. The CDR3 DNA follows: TGCAGCGCCCAAGGAGCTAATGAAAAACTGTTTTTT.

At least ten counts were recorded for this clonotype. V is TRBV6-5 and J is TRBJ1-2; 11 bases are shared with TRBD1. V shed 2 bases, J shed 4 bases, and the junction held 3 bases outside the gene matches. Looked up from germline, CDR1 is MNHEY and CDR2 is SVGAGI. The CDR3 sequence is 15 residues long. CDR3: CASSYGQGAVYGYTF. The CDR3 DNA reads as TGTGCCAGCAGTTACGGACAGGGGGCTGTCTATGGCTACACCTTC.

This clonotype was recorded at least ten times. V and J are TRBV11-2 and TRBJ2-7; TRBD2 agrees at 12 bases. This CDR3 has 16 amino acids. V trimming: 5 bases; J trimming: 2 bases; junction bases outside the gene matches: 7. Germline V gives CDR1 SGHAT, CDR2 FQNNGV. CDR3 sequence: CASSAYLAGGAYEQYF. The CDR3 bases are TGTGCCAGCAGCGCCTATCTAGCGGGGGGGGCCTACGAGCAGTACTTC.

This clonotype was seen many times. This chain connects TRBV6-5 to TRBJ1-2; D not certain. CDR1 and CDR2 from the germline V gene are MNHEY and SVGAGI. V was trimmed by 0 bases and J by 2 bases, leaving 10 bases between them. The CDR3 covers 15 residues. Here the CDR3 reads CASSYSLSINYGYTF. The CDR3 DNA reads TGTGCCAGCAGTTACTCTCTCTCCATAAACTATGGCTACACCTTC.

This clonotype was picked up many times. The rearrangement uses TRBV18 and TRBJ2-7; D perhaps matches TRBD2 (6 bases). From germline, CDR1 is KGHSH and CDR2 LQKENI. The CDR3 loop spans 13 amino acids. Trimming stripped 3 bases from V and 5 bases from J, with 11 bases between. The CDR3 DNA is TGTGCCAGCTCACCTCTGACGGGAGACGAGCAGTACTTC. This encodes CASSPLTGDEQYF.

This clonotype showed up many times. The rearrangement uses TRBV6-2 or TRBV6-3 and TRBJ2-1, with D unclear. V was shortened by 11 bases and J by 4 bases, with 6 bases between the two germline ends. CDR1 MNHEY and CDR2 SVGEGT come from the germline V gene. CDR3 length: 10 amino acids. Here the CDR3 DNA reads TGTGCCGGTGGGTACAATGAGCAGTTCTTC. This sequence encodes CAGGYNEQFF.

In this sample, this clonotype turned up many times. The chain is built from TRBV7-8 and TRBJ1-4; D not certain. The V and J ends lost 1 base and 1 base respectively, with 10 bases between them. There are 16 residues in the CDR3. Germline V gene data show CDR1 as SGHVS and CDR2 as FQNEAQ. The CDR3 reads CASSLEPVRTNEKLFF. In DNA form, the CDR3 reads TGTGCCAGCAGCTTAGAACCCGTGCGAACTAATGAAAAACTGTTTTTT.

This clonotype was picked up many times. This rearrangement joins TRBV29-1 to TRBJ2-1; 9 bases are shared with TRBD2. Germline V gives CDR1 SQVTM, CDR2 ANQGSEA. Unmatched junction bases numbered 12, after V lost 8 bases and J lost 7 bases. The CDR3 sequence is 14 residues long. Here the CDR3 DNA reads TGCAGCCACCCATCACTAGCGGGTTCGAATGAGCAGTTCTTC. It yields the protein CSHPSLAGSNEQFF.

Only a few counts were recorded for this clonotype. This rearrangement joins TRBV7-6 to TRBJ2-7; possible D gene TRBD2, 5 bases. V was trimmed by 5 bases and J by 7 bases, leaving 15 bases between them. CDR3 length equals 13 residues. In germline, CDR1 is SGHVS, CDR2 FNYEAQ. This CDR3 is CASSAAGVGEQYF. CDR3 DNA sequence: TGTGCCAGCAGCGCAGCCGGGGTCGGGGAGCAGTACTTC.

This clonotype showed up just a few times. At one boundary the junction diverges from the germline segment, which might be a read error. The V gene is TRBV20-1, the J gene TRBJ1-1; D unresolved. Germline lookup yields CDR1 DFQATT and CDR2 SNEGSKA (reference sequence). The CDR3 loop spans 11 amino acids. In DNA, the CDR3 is TGCTGTGCTAGAAGAGTTGCTGAAGCTTTCTTT. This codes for CCARRVAEAFF.

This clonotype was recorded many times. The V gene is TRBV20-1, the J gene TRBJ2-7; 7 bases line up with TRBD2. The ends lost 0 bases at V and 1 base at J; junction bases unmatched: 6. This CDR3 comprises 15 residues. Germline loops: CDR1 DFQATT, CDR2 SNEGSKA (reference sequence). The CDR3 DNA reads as TGCAGTGCTAGAGATCGGGGAGGGGAGTCCTACGAGCAGTACTTC. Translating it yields CSARDRGGESYEQYF.